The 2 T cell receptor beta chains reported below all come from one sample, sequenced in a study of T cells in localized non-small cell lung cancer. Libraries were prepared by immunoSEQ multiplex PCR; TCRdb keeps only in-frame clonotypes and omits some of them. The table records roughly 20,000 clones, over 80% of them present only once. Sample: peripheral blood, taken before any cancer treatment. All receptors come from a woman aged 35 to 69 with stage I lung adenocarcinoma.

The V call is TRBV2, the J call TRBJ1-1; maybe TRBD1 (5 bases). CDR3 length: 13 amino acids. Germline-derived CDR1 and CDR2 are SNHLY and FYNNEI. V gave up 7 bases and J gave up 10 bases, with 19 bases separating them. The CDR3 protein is CASTRGEGISAFF. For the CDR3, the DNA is TGTGCCAGCACCAGAGGAGAGGGGATATCAGCTTTCTTT.

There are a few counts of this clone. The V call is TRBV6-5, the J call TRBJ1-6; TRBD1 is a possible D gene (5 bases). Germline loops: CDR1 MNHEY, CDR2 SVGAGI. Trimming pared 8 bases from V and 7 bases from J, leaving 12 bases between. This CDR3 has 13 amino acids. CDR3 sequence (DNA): TGTGCCAGCGGGGGGACGCAGAATTCACCCCTCCACTTT. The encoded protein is CASGGTQNSPLHF.